Below are 3 T cell receptor beta chains sequenced from a single sample in a study of graft-versus-host responses after intestinal transplantation. Their antigens remain unidentified. Clones were sequenced by immunoSEQ multiplex PCR, and TCRdb holds only the in-frame ones, with some missing. The data hold over 55,000 clones, with approximately 87% observed a single time. This material consisted of unstimulated CD4+ T cells sorted from spleen or lymph node cells, taken before transplant. All receptors derive from a human donor who was the organ donor for an intestinal transplant.

This chain connects TRBV7-2 to TRBJ2-3, with no clear D. With 1 base removed from V and 2 bases from J, the gap between germline ends came to 7 bases. Germline assignment: CDR1 SGHTA and CDR2 FQGNSA. There are 14 residues in the CDR3. The CDR3 loop is CASSLDGPTDTQYF. The CDR3 DNA sequence: TGTGCCAGCAGCTTAGATGGCCCCACAGATACGCAGTATTTT.

The J gene is TRBJ1-6, the V gene TRBV30; 9 bases fit TRBD1. The CDR3 is 15 residues long. V was pared by 4 bases and J by 5 bases, with 6 bases of the junction left unmatched. The germline gives CDR1 GTSNPN, CDR2 SVGIG (reference sequence). The CDR3 DNA follows: TGTGCCTGGAATCACCGGGACAGGGATAATTCACCCCTCCACTTT. Translation: CAWNHRDRDNSPLHF.

This sequence joins TRBV4-3 and TRBJ1-2; D not resolved. V was cut by 2 bases and J by 4 bases, with 8 bases left in between. The germline gives CDR1 LGHNA, CDR2 YSLEER. The length of the CDR3 is 13 residues. CDR3 in amino acids: CASSQNEVYGYTF. CDR3 DNA sequence: TGCGCCAGCAGCCAAAATGAGGTCTATGGCTACACCTTC.